These 8 T cell receptor beta chains were sequenced from one sample in a study of blood T cell repertoires in COVID-19. The assay was immunoSEQ multiplex PCR, and TCRdb's table has in-frame clones only and misses some. The profile shows 160,000 or so clones, around 81% of them singletons. Sequencing was performed on peripheral blood. These receptors all stem from a man between 70 and 80 years old who had recovered from COVID-19.

A single count supports this clone. The rearrangement uses TRBV2 and TRBJ1-5; D is uncertain. CDR3 length equals 14 residues. The V and J ends lost 5 bases and 6 bases respectively, with 14 bases between them. Per the germline V gene, CDR1 is SNHLY and CDR2 is FYNNEI. The CDR3 here is CASSTRKGGQPQHF. The CDR3 DNA reads as TGTGCCAGCAGTACCCGAAAAGGCGGTCAGCCCCAGCATTTT.

V gene TRBV6-5 combines with J gene TRBJ1-1, with D hard to call. The germline V and J ends were trimmed by 0 bases and 1 base, with 6 bases remaining between them. In germline, CDR1 is MNHEY, CDR2 SVGAGI. The CDR3 consists of 14 residues. This CDR3 is CASSYSHRNTEAFF. DNA of the CDR3: TGTGCCAGCAGTTACTCGCACAGGAACACTGAAGCTTTCTTT.

V usage is TRBV19 and J usage is TRBJ1-2; 9 bases map to TRBD1. V was clipped by 7 bases and J by 1 base; unmatched bases: 7. Germline CDR1 and CDR2: LNHDA and SQIVND (reference sequence). CDR3 length: 15 amino acids. As DNA, the CDR3 is TGTGCCAGTACCTATACGGGACAGGGTAACTATGGCTACACCTTC. It yields the protein CASTYTGQGNYGYTF.

The rearrangement joins TRBV5-1 to TRBJ2-5, with D perhaps TRBD1 (6 bases). Per germline, CDR1 SGHRS and CDR2 YFSETQ. The V end lost 2 bases, the J end lost 2 bases, and 10 bases lay between the germline ends. This CDR3 region has 14 residues. The DNA for the CDR3 is TGCGCCAGCAGCTTAATTGGACAGCAAGAGACCCAGTACTTC. This gives the protein CASSLIGQQETQYF.

The chain is built from TRBV18 and TRBJ1-5, with TRBD1 matching 7 bases. The V and J ends lost 6 bases and 7 bases, in that order; junction bases with no gene match: 12. Germline V CDR1 and CDR2: KGHSH, LQKENI. The CDR3 runs to 15 residues. The CDR3 coding sequence is TGTGCCAGCTCCCGCGACAGGGCGGGCGGGCAGCCCCAGCATTTT. Translation: CASSRDRAGGQPQHF.

The chain links TRBV9 to TRBJ2-3; 7 positions match TRBD1. The V gene's germline CDR1 is SGDLS and CDR2 YYNGEE. The CDR3 sequence is 12 residues long. The V and J ends lost 3 bases and 10 bases, in that order; junction bases with no gene match: 5. The CDR3 DNA is TGTGCCAGCAGCGGCGACAGGGCCTCGCAGTATTTT. Translation gives CASSGDRASQYF.

The CDR3 coding sequence is TGTGCCAGCAACCATCCCGGGATCACAGATACGCAGTATTTT. This translates into CASNHPGITDTQYF. V and J are TRBV7-3 and TRBJ2-3, with D perhaps matching TRBD2 (5 bases). The CDR3 loop spans 14 amino acids. The V gene's germline CDR1 is SGHTA and CDR2 FQGTGA. Trimming cost V 7 bases and J 2 bases, with 13 bases left between them.

This chain links TRBV6-4 with TRBJ2-2; D is unclear. Germline CDR1 reads MRHNA; CDR2 reads SNTAGT. V dropped 6 bases and J dropped 4 bases, with 15 bases sitting between them. The CDR3 consists of 15 residues. The CDR3 loop reads CASRQKGTVTGELFF. CDR3 coding DNA: TGTGCCAGCAGACAGAAAGGCACAGTCACCGGGGAGCTGTTTTTT.